This T cell receptor beta chain came from a study of CD8 T cells in Susac syndrome. Study-wide background: At blood draw, Susac syndrome patients were therapy-naive, on corticosteroids, or on intravenous immunoglobulin alone. Study outcomes and limitations: It was acknowledged by the study that relatively few individuals were included in its TCR sequencing and HLA analysis.

V shed 2 bases and J shed 0 bases, with 7 bases lying between them. CDR3 length: 15 amino acids. cDNA came from 0.5 to 1 ug RNA primed by random hexamers. Coverage of TCR beta CDR3 amplification by immunoSEQ multiplex PCR extended to 54 Vbeta and 13 Jbeta. In TCRdb, the immunoSEQ multiplex PCR reads were re-called with MiXCR into one record per CDR3 protein. The sample yields about 210,000 distinct CDR3 sequences, around 93% seen once. This clonotype was picked up a small number of times. As yet, its antigen is unknown. The chain links TRBV12-3 or TRBV12-4 to TRBJ2-2; no reliable D call. Sequenced input: CD4+ T cells from PBMCs. The clonotype was recovered from a human donor with Susac syndrome. The CDR3 nucleotides are TGTGCCAGCAGTTTACTGGTCGCGAACACCGGGGAGCTGTTTTTT. It specifies CASSLLVANTGELFF.